This entry describes one T cell receptor (beta chain). The CDR3 length is 15 residues. Per germline, CDR1 GTSNPN and CDR2 SVGIG (reference sequence). V lost 0 bases, J lost 4 bases, and 2 bases stayed unmatched. This sample was taken from a study of blood T cell repertoires in COVID-19. Those enrolled, adults aged 18 to 89 years, came from about 24 US areas. Participants' own reports of clinical history determined their cohort assignment. Sequenced by immunoSEQ multiplex PCR; TCRdb stores in-frame clones only, minus some. This table has about 430,000 clones, over 75% appearing once. Sequenced material: PBMCs or T cells enriched from blood (not recorded which). The chain has TRBV30 and TRBJ2-2, with 10 bases matching TRBD2. The clonotype was recovered from a woman aged 25 to 39 with acute COVID-19. CDR3: CAWSVLAGGTGELFF. The DNA of the CDR3 is TGTGCCTGGAGTGTATTAGCGGGGGGCACCGGGGAGCTGTTTTTT.